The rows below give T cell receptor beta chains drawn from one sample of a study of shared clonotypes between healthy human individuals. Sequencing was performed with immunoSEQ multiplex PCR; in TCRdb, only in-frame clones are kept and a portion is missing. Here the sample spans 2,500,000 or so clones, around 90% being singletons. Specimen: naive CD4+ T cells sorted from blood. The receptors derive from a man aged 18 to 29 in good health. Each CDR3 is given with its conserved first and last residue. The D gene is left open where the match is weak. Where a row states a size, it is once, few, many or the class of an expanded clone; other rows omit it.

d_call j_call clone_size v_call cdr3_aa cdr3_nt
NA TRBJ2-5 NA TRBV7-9 CASSVTQETQYF TGTGCCAGCAGCGTAACGCAAGAGACCCAGTACTTC
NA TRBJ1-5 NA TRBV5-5 CASSLAITGRFSNQPQHF TGTGCCAGCAGCTTGGCCATTACAGGGCGATTTAGCAATCAGCCCCAGCATTTT
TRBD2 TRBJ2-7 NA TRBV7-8 CASSRGTSGGRRGEQYF TGTGCCAGCAGCCGAGGCACCAGCGGCGGGAGGCGGGGAGAGCAGTACTTC
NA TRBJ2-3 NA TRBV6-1 CASSMADTQYF TGTGCCAGCAGTATGGCAGATACGCAGTATTTT
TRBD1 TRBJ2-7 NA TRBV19 CASSFPGQGAYEQYF TGTGCCAGTAGTTTTCCGGGACAGGGGGCCTACGAGCAGTACTTC
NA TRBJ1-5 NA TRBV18 CASSPDRSGQPQHF TGTGCCAGCTCTCCGGACCGTAGCGGCCAGCCCCAGCATTTT
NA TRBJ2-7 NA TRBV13 CASSLTGTYEQYF TGTGCCAGCAGCTTAACAGGAACCTACGAGCAGTACTTC
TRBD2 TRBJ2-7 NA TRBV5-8 CASSTTGTSGTKQYF TGTGCCAGCAGCACCACCGGGACTAGCGGGACTAAGCAGTACTTC
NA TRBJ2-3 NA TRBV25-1 CASSEGLSSTDTQYF TGTGCCAGCAGTGAAGGACTCAGTAGCACAGATACGCAGTATTTT
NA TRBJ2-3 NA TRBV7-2 CASSLADTQYF TGTGCCAGCAGCCTGGCAGATACGCAGTATTTT
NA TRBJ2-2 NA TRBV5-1 CASSHAGSTGELFF TGCGCCAGCAGCCATGCAGGCTCCACCGGGGAGCTGTTTTTT
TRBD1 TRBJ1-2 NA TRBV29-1 CSAITGASGYTF TGCAGCGCTATAACAGGGGCGAGCGGCTACACCTTC
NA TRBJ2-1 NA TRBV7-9 CATRQEVVREQFF TGTGCCACCAGGCAGGAGGTAGTTCGTGAGCAGTTCTTC
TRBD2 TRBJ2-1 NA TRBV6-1 CASRGTSGRVGEQFF TGTGCCAGCAGGGGGACTAGCGGGAGAGTGGGTGAGCAGTTCTTC
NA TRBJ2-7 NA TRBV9 CASSVEGALSGEQYF TGTGCCAGCAGCGTAGAAGGGGCCCTTAGCGGCGAGCAGTACTTC
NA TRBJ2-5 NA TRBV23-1 CASSLGETQYF TGCGCCAGCAGTCTTGGGGAGACCCAGTACTTC
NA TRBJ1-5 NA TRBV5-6 CASSLRDTGQPQHF TGTGCCAGCAGCTTGCGGGACACCGGACAGCCCCAGCATTTT
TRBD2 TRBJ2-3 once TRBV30 CAWSESATSGHTDTQYF TGTGCCTGGAGTGAATCGGCGACTAGCGGCCATACGGATACGCAGTATTTT
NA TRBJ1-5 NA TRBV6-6 CASSQGGRGSNQPQHF TGTGCCAGCAGCCAGGGCGGGAGGGGGAGCAATCAGCCCCAGCATTTT
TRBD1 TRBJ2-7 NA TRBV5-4 CASSSSKTGSYEQYF TGTGCCAGCAGCTCCTCCAAGACAGGGTCCTACGAGCAGTACTTC
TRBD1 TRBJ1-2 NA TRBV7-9 CASSRMGQSGYTF TGTGCCAGCAGCCGAATGGGACAGTCTGGCTACACCTTC
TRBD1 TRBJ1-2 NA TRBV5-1 CASSLVGSDRGTYGYTF TGCGCCAGCAGCTTGGTAGGGTCCGACAGGGGCACCTATGGCTACACCTTC
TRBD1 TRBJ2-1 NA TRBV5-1 CASSFQTGQRHNEQFF TGCGCCAGCAGCTTTCAGACAGGGCAGCGGCACAATGAGCAGTTCTTC
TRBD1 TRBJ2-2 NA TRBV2 CASRADRGRTGELFF TGTGCCAGCAGAGCGGACAGGGGGCGCACCGGGGAGCTGTTTTTT
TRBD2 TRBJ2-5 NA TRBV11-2 CASSLEFRYWQRGSQETQYF TGTGCCAGCAGCTTAGAGTTTCGGTATTGGCAGCGGGGGTCCCAAGAGACCCAGTACTTC
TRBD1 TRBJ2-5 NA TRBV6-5 CASSFRTGGAETQYF TGTGCCAGCAGTTTTCGCACAGGGGGCGCTGAGACCCAGTACTTC
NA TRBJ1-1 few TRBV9 CASSVAANTEAFF TGTGCCAGCAGCGTAGCTGCGAACACTGAAGCTTTCTTT
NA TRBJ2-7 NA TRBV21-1 CASSKGGAGACYEQYF TGTGCCAGCAGCAAAGGTGGAGCGGGGGCCTGCTACGAGCAGTACTTC
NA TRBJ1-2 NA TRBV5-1 CASSLTASNYGYTF TGCGCCAGCAGCTTAACAGCGTCTAACTATGGCTACACCTTC
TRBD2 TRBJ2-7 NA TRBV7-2 CASSLLAGGPMNEQYF TGTGCCAGCAGCTTACTAGCGGGAGGGCCCATGAACGAGCAGTACTTC
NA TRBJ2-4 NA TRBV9 CASSVGFLGGANIQYF TGTGCCAGCAGCGTAGGATTCTTGGGGGGCGCGAACATTCAGTACTTC
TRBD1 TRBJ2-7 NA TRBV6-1 CASSVPTGTYEQYF TGTGCCAGCAGTGTCCCGACAGGGACCTACGAGCAGTACTTC
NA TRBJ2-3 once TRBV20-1 CSATLADTQYF TGCAGTGCCACCCTTGCCGATACGCAGTATTTT
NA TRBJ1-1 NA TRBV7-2 CASSLRGGGNAEAFF TGTGCCAGCAGCTTAAGAGGAGGGGGGAATGCTGAAGCTTTCTTT
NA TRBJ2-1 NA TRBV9 CASSVVGGQYNEQFF TGTGCCAGCAGCGTAGTTGGGGGGCAATACAATGAGCAGTTCTTC
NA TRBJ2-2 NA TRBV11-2 CASSLDLDRRLFF TGTGCCAGCAGCTTAGATCTGGACAGAAGGCTGTTTTTT
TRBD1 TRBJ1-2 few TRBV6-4 CASSRGGNYGYTF TGTGCCAGCAGCCGAGGGGGCAACTATGGCTACACCTTC
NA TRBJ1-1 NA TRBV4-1 CASSQDGNSWNTEAFF TGCGCCAGCAGCCAAGACGGGAATTCCTGGAACACTGAAGCTTTCTTT
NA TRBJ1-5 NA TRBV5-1 CASSLDGNQPQHF TGCGCCAGCAGCTTGGACGGAAATCAGCCCCAGCATTTT
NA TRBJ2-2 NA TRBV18 CASSPTGLDTGELFF TGTGCCAGCTCACCGACAGGTTTGGACACCGGGGAGCTGTTTTTT
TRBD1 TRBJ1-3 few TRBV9 CASSQGQMGNTIYF TGTGCCAGCAGCCAGGGACAGATGGGAAACACCATATATTTT
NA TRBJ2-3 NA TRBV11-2 CASSFPGAGTDTQYF TGTGCCAGCAGCTTCCCGGGGGCGGGCACAGATACGCAGTATTTT
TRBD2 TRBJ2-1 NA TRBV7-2 CASSWASGGGNEQFF TGTGCCAGCAGCTGGGCTAGCGGAGGAGGGAATGAGCAGTTCTTC
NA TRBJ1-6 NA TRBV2 CASSPEGTSPLHF TGTGCCAGCAGTCCTGAGGGTACTTCACCCCTCCACTTT
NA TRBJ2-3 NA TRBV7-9 CASSPSVGGIHSTDTQYF TGTGCCAGCAGCCCATCAGTTGGAGGCATCCATAGCACAGATACGCAGTATTTT
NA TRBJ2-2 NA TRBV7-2 CASSPGGLGSGELFF TGTGCCAGCAGCCCCGGCGGTCTTGGTAGCGGGGAGCTGTTTTTT
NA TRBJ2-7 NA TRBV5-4 CASSFPPPRGNSYEQYF TGTGCCAGCAGCTTCCCTCCCCCGAGGGGAAACTCCTACGAGCAGTACTTC
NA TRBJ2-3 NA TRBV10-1 CASSESRTGPLRTDTQYF TGCGCCAGCAGTGAGTCTCGGACTGGACCACTGCGCACAGATACGCAGTATTTT
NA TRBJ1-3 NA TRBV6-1 CASSEGIREDTIYF TGTGCCAGCAGTGAAGGGATCAGGGAGGACACCATATATTTT
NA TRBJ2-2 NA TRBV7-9 CASSPGGSFTGELFF TGTGCCAGCAGCCCCGGGGGCAGCTTCACCGGGGAGCTGTTTTTT
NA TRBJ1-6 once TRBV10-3 CAIRSTDYNSPLHF TGTGCCATCAGATCCACTGATTATAATTCACCCCTCCACTTT
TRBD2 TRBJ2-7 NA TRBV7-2 CASSGTSDPYEQYF TGTGCCAGCAGCGGGACTAGTGATCCATACGAGCAGTACTTC
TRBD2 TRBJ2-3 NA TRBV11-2 CASSSTPGAGGFADTQYF TGTGCCAGCAGCTCCACCCCGGGGGCGGGAGGTTTCGCAGATACGCAGTATTTT
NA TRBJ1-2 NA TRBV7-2 CASSLTPSGNYGYTF TGTGCCAGCAGCTTAACCCCATCCGGAAACTATGGCTACACCTTC
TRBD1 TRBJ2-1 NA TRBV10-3 CAISPSSGQGLGNEQFF TGTGCCATCAGTCCCAGTTCCGGACAGGGGCTCGGGAATGAGCAGTTCTTC
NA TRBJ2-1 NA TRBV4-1 CASSRGPTGSLEQFF TGCGCCAGCAGCCGCGGCCCGACGGGGTCACTTGAGCAGTTCTTC
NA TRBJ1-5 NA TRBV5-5 CASSLGYRATQPQHF TGTGCCAGCAGCTTGGGATACAGGGCGACTCAGCCCCAGCATTTT
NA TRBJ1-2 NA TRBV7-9 CASSLDSFNYGYTF TGTGCCAGCAGCTTAGACAGCTTTAACTATGGCTACACCTTC
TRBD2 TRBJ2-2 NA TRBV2 CASKRLAGGTGELFF TGTGCCAGCAAGCGACTAGCGGGAGGCACCGGGGAGCTGTTTTTT